This T cell receptor (beta chain) was found in a study of blood T cell repertoires in COVID-19. Study information: Collection of acute and convalescent COVID-19 samples took place in the United States, Italy and Spain. From T cells, B-cell-depleted T cells, or PBMCs came the material, which was cDNA or gDNA.

Germline V gene lookup returns CDR1 SGHRS and CDR2 YFSETQ. The CDR3 extends over 18 amino acids. Unmatched junction bases numbered 10, after V lost 0 bases and J lost 4 bases. As handled by the study authors: Amplification with reference gene primers provided the estimates of nucleated cell counts. This table comes from immunoSEQ multiplex PCR, and its TCRdb copy is limited to in-frame clones, with some not included. D and trimming were read from the DNA, whereas the V and J calls and clone size are those reported in that table. This table holds tens of thousands of clones, around 90% found once. Sequencing was carried out using peripheral blood. This TCR came from a human donor with active COVID-19. The donor label of this sample is uncertain. The genes are TRBV5-1 and TRBJ2-5; TRBD2 matches at 12 bases. The CDR3 region is CASSLGDLAGGPRETQYF. CDR3 bases: TGCGCCAGCAGCTTGGGGGATCTAGCGGGGGGGCCCCGAGAGACCCAGTACTTC.